The T cell receptor beta chain under discussion was sequenced for a study of blood T cell repertoires in COVID-19. Study-wide context: There were acute and convalescent COVID-19 samples, and they came from the United States, Italy and Spain. T cells, B-cell-depleted T cells, or PBMCs provided the cDNA or gDNA that served as material.

Original analysis: Reference gene primer amplification yielded estimated nucleated cell counts. Clones were sequenced by immunoSEQ multiplex PCR, and TCRdb holds only the in-frame ones, with some missing. V, J and clone size were drawn from that table, and D and trimming were deduced from the DNA. The sample comprises approximately 130,000 clones, around 87% of which are singletons, and about 2.5% rests with the top ten. This CDR3 is built from 16 residues. V was cut by 4 bases and J by 4 bases, with 17 bases left in between. The germline gives CDR1 SEHNR, CDR2 FQNEAQ (reference sequence). This sequence originates from a man between 50 and 59 years old with active COVID-19. Sequenced: peripheral blood. The chain uses TRBV7-9 and TRBJ2-1, with TRBD1 as a possible D gene (6 bases). DNA of the CDR3: TGTGCCAGCAGCTCAGGGAACAGGGTGATTTACAATGAGCAGTTCTTC. This encodes CASSSGNRVIYNEQFF.